Listed below are T cell receptor beta chains from one sample, sequenced in a study of shared clonotypes between healthy human individuals. Data came from immunoSEQ multiplex PCR; TCRdb stores just in-frame clones and leaves some out. The repertoire holds around 2.1 million clones, roughly 91% seen once, with under 2% in the top ten. Sequenced material: naive CD8+ T cells from PBMCs. The receptors derive from a man between 18 and 29 years old in good health. Some clones in this sample may be carry-over from other donors' samples. Both conserved end residues are trimmed from each CDR3. Each record gives: J gene, V gene, CDR3 protein.

TRBJ2-1 | TRBV5-1 | ASSSTGGLYNEQF
TRBJ2-7 | TRBV5-1 | ASSLAGGRYYEQY
TRBJ1-5 | TRBV19 | ASSPRDRVGQPQH
TRBJ1-1 | TRBV9 | ASSVVVEKRGGEAF
TRBJ2-2 | TRBV19 | AKSGPNTGELF
TRBJ1-3 | TRBV7-9 | ASSFYPGQASGNTIY
TRBJ2-5 | TRBV2 | ASSEGVYLGYQETQY
TRBJ1-2 | TRBV5-1 | ASSLEVRDYGYT
TRBJ2-3 | TRBV4-3 | ASSQEGGRAWDTQY
TRBJ2-5 | TRBV6-1 | ASSEYLRGHTQETQY
TRBJ2-7 | TRBV11-2 | ASSTGLYEQY
TRBJ2-2 | TRBV7-3 | ASSHQRAVNTGELF
TRBJ2-3 | TRBV27 | ASGLNRADTDTQY
TRBJ2-1 | TRBV6-5 | ASRPGVINEQF
TRBJ1-1 | TRBV9 | ASSPPGGSRAF
TRBJ2-7 | TRBV7-9 | ASSPSGEFYEQY
TRBJ2-2 | TRBV7-9 | ASSLAQRTGELF
TRBJ2-6 | TRBV5-1 | ASSFPPGANVLT
TRBJ2-1 | TRBV19 | ASSGRYHNEQF
TRBJ2-7 | TRBV7-9 | ASSLGGREQY
TRBJ2-5 | TRBV19 | ASRPLQGRQETQY
TRBJ2-1 | TRBV7-9 | ATRTGSVYEQF
TRBJ2-5 | TRBV6-5 | ASISQGQTQY
TRBJ2-3 | TRBV30 | AWGTGTDTQY
TRBJ1-4 | TRBV5-1 | ASSDRGRGEKLF
TRBJ2-2 | TRBV15 | ATSRWGQGSNTGELF
TRBJ2-3 | TRBV7-2 | ASTLRGASTDTQY
TRBJ2-1 | TRBV4-1 | ASSHLARGTFYNEQF
TRBJ1-1 | TRBV28 | ASKRQGARTEAF
TRBJ1-2 | TRBV9 | ASSTEAVGANYGYT
TRBJ1-1 | TRBV7-6 | ASSLESGASPHTEAF
TRBJ2-1 | TRBV5-4 | ASSLKREVSYNEQF
TRBJ1-1 | TRBV7-9 | ATPGVNTEAF
TRBJ1-1 | TRBV7-3 | ASSADRGGTEAF
TRBJ2-7 | TRBV13 | ASSLGRTRGSEQY
TRBJ2-7 | TRBV28 | ASRPSGGNRHEQY
TRBJ1-1 | TRBV19 | ASSTRQGVATEAF
TRBJ2-7 | TRBV9 | ASSVANGRAYEQY
TRBJ1-1 | TRBV25-1 | ASSVGTEAF
TRBJ2-1 | TRBV7-9 | ASSSSGLAAYNEQF
TRBJ1-1 | TRBV15 | ATSSGKQGAWTEAF
TRBJ2-7 | TRBV28 | ASSPRLAGGHSYEQY
TRBJ2-7 | TRBV29-1 | SVGGTGAGRDHEQY